This T cell receptor beta chain was sequenced for a study of patients and donors after allogeneic stem cell transplantation. V was clipped by 2 bases and J by 2 bases; unmatched bases: 10. This CDR3 is 18 amino acids long. From germline, CDR1 is KGHDR and CDR2 SFDVKD. TCRdb independently ran MiXCR on the RT-PCR reads; one entry per CDR3 protein. The table lists over 130,000 distinct CDR3 sequences, 37% of them singletons. Sequencing was carried out using blood, either unsorted or a sorted T cell fraction (not recorded which). The receptor was derived from a human donor who was either an allogeneic HSCT recipient or a stem cell or donor lymphocyte infusion donor (not recorded which). It is not recorded whose cells these are; they may come from a transplant donor. The chain has TRBV24-1 and TRBJ1-5; 8 positions match TRBD1. CDR3 residues: CATSDSRVGGQGNQPQHF. Here the CDR3 DNA reads TGTGCCACCAGTGATTCCCGCGTAGGGGGACAGGGCAATCAGCCCCAGCATTTT.